This TCR beta chain appears in the sequencing data of a study of CD8 T cells in ankylosing spondylitis. TCRdb reprocessed the 5' RACE reads with MiXCR, giving one entry per CDR3 protein. Seen here are some 70,000 distinct CDR3 sequences, about 5.4% observed once, and the top ten hold 2% to 2.5%. There are many counts of this clonotype. The antigen is undetermined. Germline assignment: CDR1 DFQATT and CDR2 SNEGSKA (reference sequence). With 3 bases removed from V and 6 bases from J, the gap between germline ends came to 11 bases. The CDR3 sequence is 13 residues long. The study's findings and limits: In ankylosing spondylitis patients, matched synovial fluid reportedly showed significant enrichment of disease-linked clones. Disease-associated clones were CD8+ and fairly uncommon in peripheral blood.

The chain uses TRBV20-1 and TRBJ1-4; D perhaps matches TRBD1 (5 bases). Specimen: blood, either unsorted or a sorted T cell fraction (not recorded which). The receptor comes from a male donor with ankylosing spondylitis or in good health (not recorded which). This CDR3 is CSARDTADEKLFF. The CDR3 DNA is TGCAGTGCTAGGGACACGGCGGATGAAAAACTGTTTTTT.